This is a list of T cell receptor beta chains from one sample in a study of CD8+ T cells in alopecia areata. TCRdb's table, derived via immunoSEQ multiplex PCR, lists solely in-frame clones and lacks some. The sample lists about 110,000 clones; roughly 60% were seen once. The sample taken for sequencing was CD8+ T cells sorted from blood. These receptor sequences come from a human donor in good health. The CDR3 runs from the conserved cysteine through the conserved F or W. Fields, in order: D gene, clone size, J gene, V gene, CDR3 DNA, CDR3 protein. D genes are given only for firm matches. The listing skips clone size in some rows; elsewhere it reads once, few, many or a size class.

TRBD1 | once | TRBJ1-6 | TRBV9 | TGTGCCAGCAGCGTGGACAGGGGGCGAGGTTCACCCCTCCACTTT | CASSVDRGRGSPLHF
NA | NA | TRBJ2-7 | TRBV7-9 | TGTGCCAGCAGCTTAGGGCCTCACCCCCTCTACTACGAGCAGTACTTC | CASSLGPHPLYYEQYF
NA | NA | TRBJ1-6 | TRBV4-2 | TGTGCCAGCAGCCAAGAAGGGCAGGGGTATACCTATAATTCACCCCTCCACTTT | CASSQEGQGYTYNSPLHF
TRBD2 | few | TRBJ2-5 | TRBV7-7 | TGTGCTAGCAGCTTTGGACTAGCGGGGTATGAGACCCAGTACTTC | CASSFGLAGYETQYF
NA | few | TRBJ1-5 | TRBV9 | TGTGCCAGCAGCGTAGGACAGGTGGTATATAGCAATCAGCCCCAGCATTTT | CASSVGQVVYSNQPQHF
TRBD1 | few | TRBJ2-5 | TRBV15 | TGTGCCACCAGCAGAACCCCGGGACAGAAAGAGACCCAGTACTTC | CATSRTPGQKETQYF
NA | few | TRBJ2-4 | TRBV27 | TGTGCCAGCAGTTCGGGACAACAACCTGTCCACTTC | CASSSGQQPVHF
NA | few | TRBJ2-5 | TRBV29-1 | TGCAGCGTTGAGGGTGAGGGGACACACATAGAGACCCAGTACTTC | CSVEGEGTHIETQYF
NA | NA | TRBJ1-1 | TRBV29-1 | TGCAGCGTTGACGGCGGAGAGGCAGAAGCTTTCTTT | CSVDGGEAEAFF
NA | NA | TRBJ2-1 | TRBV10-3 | TGTGCCATCAGTGAGTCGTCGGGTAATGAGCAGTTCTTC | CAISESSGNEQFF
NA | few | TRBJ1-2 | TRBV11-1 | TGTGCCAGCAGCTTACTTGACAGTAATGCTAACTATGGCTACACCTTC | CASSLLDSNANYGYTF
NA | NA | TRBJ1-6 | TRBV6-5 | TGTGCCAGCAGTAACGGATATAATTCACCCCTCCACTTT | CASSNGYNSPLHF
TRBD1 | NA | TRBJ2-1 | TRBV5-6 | TGTGCCAGCAGCTTGGGGGACAGGGGAAGGAATGAGCAGTTCTTC | CASSLGDRGRNEQFF
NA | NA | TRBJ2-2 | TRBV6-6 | TGTGCCAGCAGCGGCCGGGAGCACACCGGGGAGCTGTTTTTT | CASSGREHTGELFF
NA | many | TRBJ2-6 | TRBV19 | TGTGCCACCGATGGAGGAAGCTCTGGGGCCAACGTCCTGACTTTC | CATDGGSSGANVLTF
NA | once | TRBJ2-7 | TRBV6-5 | TGTGCCAGCAGTCCCGGGTCCCGGAGGCAGTACTTC | CASSPGSRRQYF
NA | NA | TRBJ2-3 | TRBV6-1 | TGTGCCAGCAGTGAAGAGGAAGGGAGCACAGATACGCAGTATTTT | CASSEEEGSTDTQYF
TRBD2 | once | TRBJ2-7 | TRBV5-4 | TGTGCCAGCAGCTTGTGGCGGGGGGCGTCTTCGGAGCAGTACTTC | CASSLWRGASSEQYF